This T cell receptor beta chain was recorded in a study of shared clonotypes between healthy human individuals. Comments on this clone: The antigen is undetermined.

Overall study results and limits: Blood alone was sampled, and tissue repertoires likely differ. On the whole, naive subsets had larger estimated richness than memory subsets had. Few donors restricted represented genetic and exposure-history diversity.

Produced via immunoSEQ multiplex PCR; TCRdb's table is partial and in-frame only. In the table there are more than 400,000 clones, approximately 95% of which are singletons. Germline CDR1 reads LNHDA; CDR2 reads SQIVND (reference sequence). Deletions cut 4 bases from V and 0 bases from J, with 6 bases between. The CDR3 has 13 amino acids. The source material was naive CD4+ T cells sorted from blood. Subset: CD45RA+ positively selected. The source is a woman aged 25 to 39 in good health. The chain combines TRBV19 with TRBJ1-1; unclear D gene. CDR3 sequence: CASSTAMNTEAFF. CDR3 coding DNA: TGTGCCAGTAGTACGGCCATGAACACTGAAGCTTTCTTT. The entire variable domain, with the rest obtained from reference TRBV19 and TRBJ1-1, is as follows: DGGITQSPKYLFRKEGQNVTLSCEQNLNHDAMYWYRQDPGQGLRLIYYSQIVNDFQKGDIAEGYSVSREKKESFPLTVTSAQKNPTAFYLCASSTAMNTEAFFGQGTRLTVV.